A single TCR beta chain is shown here with its context. Its antigen is as yet unknown. The record originates from a study of CD8+CD57+ T cells in acquired aplastic anemia. The patients chosen for sequencing had shown expansion of CD8+CD57+ cells (detected by flow cytometry). Among the patients, none had received any therapy at the time of blood sampling. The study, taken as a whole, reports: Patients were compared with controls for CD8+ Simpson's diversity, and no significant difference emerged.

CDR3 and TCR beta VDJ profiling relied on a genomic DNA template. One entry per CDR3 protein, called by TCRdb with MiXCR from the reads. The sample has approximately 220,000 distinct CDR3 sequences; roughly 53% are singletons. The CDR3 length is 15 residues. Germline CDR1 is LNHNV and CDR2 is YYDKDF (reference sequence). Trimming shortened V by 1 base and J by 0 bases, and 8 bases separated the two germline ends. This TCR was sampled from a human donor with aplastic anemia. Sequences were obtained from sorted CD4+, CD8+, or CD8+CD57+ T cells (not recorded which) from PBMCs. This chain connects TRBV15 to TRBJ2-3; D possibly corresponds to TRBD1 (6 bases). The CDR3 is CATSRGGLSTDTQYF. Written as DNA, the CDR3 is TGTGCCACCAGCAGAGGGGGGCTAAGCACAGATACGCAGTATTTT.